One and the same sample provided the 21 T cell receptor beta chains below, sequenced in a study of cytomegalovirus exposure and HLA in healthy donors. Use of 60 Vbeta and 13 Jbeta primers characterized the PCR. Data came from immunoSEQ multiplex PCR; TCRdb stores just in-frame clones and leaves some out. The sample includes 85,000 to 100,000 clones, under 75% of them seen just once. Sequencing input: PBMCs. The receptors here all came from a human donor in good health.

CDR3 sequence: CAWSRGQGRDEQYF. The CDR3 DNA is TGTGCCTGGAGCCGGGGACAGGGAAGAGACGAGCAGTACTTC. The chain joins TRBV30 to TRBJ2-7, with 9 positions matching TRBD1. The ends lost 3 bases at V and 5 bases at J; junction bases unmatched: 8. In germline, CDR1 is GTSNPN, CDR2 SVGIG (reference sequence). The CDR3 has 14 residues.

V and J are TRBV4-3 and TRBJ1-2; TRBD1 agrees at 9 bases. The length of the CDR3 is 15 residues. CDR1 is LGHNA, CDR2 YSLEER, per germline. Losses at the gene ends were 0 bases for V and 4 bases for J; bases not matched to a gene: 3. This chain's CDR3 is CASSQDWTGVYGYTF. The CDR3 region has the DNA TGCGCCAGCAGCCAAGATTGGACAGGGGTCTATGGCTACACCTTC.

The chain combines TRBV18 with TRBJ2-7, with unresolved D. Germline V gene lookup returns CDR1 KGHSH and CDR2 LQKENI. CDR3 length: 13 amino acids. V was cut by 1 base and J by 5 bases, with 9 bases left in between. Here the CDR3 DNA reads TGTGCCAGCTCACCACTCCCTCGGGACGAGCAGTACTTC. It codes for CASSPLPRDEQYF.

This clone was seen just once. The chain combines TRBV28 with TRBJ1-2; D gene unclear. The CDR3 consists of 14 residues. Germline V lookup: CDR1 MDHEN, CDR2 SYDVKM. Deletions cut 3 bases from V and 5 bases from J, with 13 bases between. CDR3 nucleotide sequence: TGTGCCAGCAGTTTCCCGGCCGCTAGATATGGCTACACCTTC. Protein: CASSFPAARYGYTF.

This rearrangement joins TRBV6-1 to TRBJ2-5; D perhaps matches TRBD1 (6 bases). CDR3 length: 13 amino acids. Germline V lookup: CDR1 MNHNS, CDR2 SASEGT. Trimming took 6 bases from V and 5 from J, leaving 13 bases between them. CDR3 protein: CASRETGIETQYF. As DNA, the CDR3 is TGTGCCAGCAGAGAAACAGGGATTGAGACCCAGTACTTC.

This clone was picked up a small number of times. The sample has other DNA sequences that encode this CDR3 too. J is TRBJ1-5 and V is TRBV7-2, with D unclear. Germline V lookup: CDR1 SGHTA, CDR2 FQGNSA. With 0 bases removed from V and 4 bases from J, the gap between germline ends came to 4 bases. The CDR3 loop spans 13 amino acids. CDR3 coding DNA: TGTGCCAGCAGCTTAGCCCGGAATCAGCCCCAGCATTTT. Translating gives CASSLARNQPQHF.

The genes are TRBV5-1 and TRBJ1-6; 10 bases are a match to TRBD1. Germline loops: CDR1 SGHRS, CDR2 YFSETQ. V shed 0 bases, J shed 9 bases, and the junction held 3 bases outside the gene matches. The length of the CDR3 is 15 residues. CDR3: CASSLAGQGSSPLHF. In DNA form, the CDR3 reads TGCGCCAGCAGCTTGGCGGGACAGGGGAGTTCACCCCTCCACTTT. The full variable domain, with the rest looked up from reference TRBV5-1 and TRBJ1-6, is KAGVTQTPRYLIKTRGQQVTLSCSPISGHRSVSWYQQTPGQGLQFLFEYFSETQRNKGNFPGRFSGRQFSNSRSEMNVSTLELGDSALYLCASSLAGQGSSPLHFGNGTRLTVT.

This rearrangement joins TRBV27 to TRBJ1-2; a possible D gene is TRBD1 (5 bases). V lost 11 bases and J 0 bases, leaving 28 bases between the germline ends. CDR3 length: 18 residues. CDR1 is MNHEY, CDR2 SMNVEV, per germline (reference sequence). The CDR3 DNA is TGTGCCCACTATTGGGGGGGTGAGGTGGGGCTCACTAACTATGGCTACACCTTC. Its translation is CAHYWGGEVGLTNYGYTF.

Only one count was recorded for this clone. The chain uses TRBV7-6 and TRBJ2-1, with 9 bases lining up with TRBD1. Trimming at V came to 2 bases and at J to 7 bases, leaving 3 bases not matched to a gene. The germline CDR1 and CDR2 sequences are SGHVS and FNYEAQ. This CDR3 is built from 14 residues. The DNA for the CDR3 is TGTGCCAGCAGCTTAACAGGGACAGGGAATGAGCAGTTCTTC. Translated, it gives CASSLTGTGNEQFF.

The rearrangement links TRBV7-9 to TRBJ2-1; TRBD2 is a possible D gene (5 bases). V was cut by 5 bases and J by 1 base, with 12 bases left in between. Germline V gives CDR1 SEHNR, CDR2 FQNEAQ (reference sequence). The CDR3 length is 15 residues. The CDR3 DNA reads as TGTGCCAGCAGCCCTTTCACTAGATCCTACAATGAGCAGTTCTTC. Translation gives CASSPFTRSYNEQFF.

V and J are TRBV18 and TRBJ2-7; TRBD1 aligns across 12 bases. CDR1 KGHSH and CDR2 LQKENI come from the germline V gene. The V gene end was trimmed by 6 bases and the J gene end by 5 bases; junction bases not matched to a gene: 8. CDR3 length equals 15 residues. The DNA of the CDR3 is TGTGCCAGCTCGGCCGGGACAGGGGGCGGAAACGAGCAGTACTTC. It specifies CASSAGTGGGNEQYF.

The gene calls are TRBV9 and TRBJ1-4, with a tentative D call TRBD1 (5 bases). Germline assignment: CDR1 SGDLS and CDR2 YYNGEE. V was clipped by 2 bases and J by 10 bases, with 12 bases between them. The CDR3 length is 13 residues. The CDR3 sequence: CASSVDTDGKLFF. DNA of the CDR3: TGTGCCAGCAGCGTGGACACTGACGGAAAACTGTTTTTT. The full variable domain, its missing parts supplied by reference TRBV9 and TRBJ1-4, is DSGVTQTPKHLITATGQRVTLRCSPRSGDLSVYWYQQSLDQGLQFLIQYYNGEERAKGNILERFSAQQFPDLHSELNLSSLELGDSALYFCASSVDTDGKLFFGSGTQLSVL.

This clone was counted between two and nine times. This rearrangement joins TRBV5-1 to TRBJ2-1; D unresolved. Trimming stripped 0 bases from V and 11 bases from J, with 12 bases between. The CDR3 sequence is 13 residues long. The germline V gene encodes CDR1 SGHRS and CDR2 YFSETQ. In DNA form, the CDR3 reads TGCGCCAGCAGCTTGGGCGCCGCCCAACAGCAGTTCTTC. This gives the protein CASSLGAAQQQFF.

This clone was recorded a few times. The genes are TRBV7-3 and TRBJ1-1; no reliable D call. Germline assignment: CDR1 SGHTA and CDR2 FQGTGA. V lost 1 base and J lost 6, with 9 bases in between. This CDR3 region has 13 residues. In DNA, the CDR3 is TGTGCCAGCAGCTTAAAATACGGTGCTGAAGCTTTCTTT. Translated: CASSLKYGAEAFF.

The rearrangement links TRBV7-8 to TRBJ2-5; a weak D match, TRBD1 (6 bases). CDR1 is SGHVS, CDR2 FQNEAQ, per germline. The V gene lost 5 bases and the J gene lost 2 bases, with 9 bases spanning the gap. This CDR3 comprises 13 residues. The chain's CDR3 is CASSPGQQETQYF. The CDR3 DNA is TGTGCCAGCAGCCCAGGACAGCAAGAGACCCAGTACTTC.

This clone was counted a single time. The chain links TRBV6-5 to TRBJ2-7; 9 bases align to TRBD1. The CDR3 is 14 residues long. CDR1 is MNHEY and CDR2 is SVGAGI in the germline V gene. The J segment lost 6 bases and the V segment lost 5 bases, leaving 8 bases of the junction unmatched. This CDR3 is CASSRDRASGEQYF. CDR3 bases: TGTGCCAGCAGTAGGGACAGGGCGTCTGGCGAGCAGTACTTC.

The chain employs TRBV13 and TRBJ2-1; 13 positions match TRBD2. V lost 5 bases and J lost 7; bases outside the gene matches: 8. The germline V gene has CDR1 PRHDT and CDR2 FYEKMQ (reference sequence). The CDR3 consists of 16 residues. The CDR3 nucleotides are TGTGCCAGCAGCGCAATGACTAGCGGGGGGTTGAATGAGCAGTTCTTC. Its protein is CASSAMTSGGLNEQFF. Full variable domain (remainder filled in from reference TRBV13 and TRBJ2-1): AAGVIQSPRHLIKEKRETATLKCYPIPRHDTVYWYQQGPGQDPQFLISFYEKMQSDKGSIPDRFSAQQFSDYHSELNMSSLELGDSALYFCASSAMTSGGLNEQFFGPGTRLTVL.

The V gene is TRBV7-3, the J gene TRBJ2-2, with 8 positions matching TRBD2. CDR3 length: 16 residues. V lost 5 bases, J lost 1 base, and 6 bases stayed unmatched. Germline assignment: CDR1 SGHTA and CDR2 FQGTGA. DNA of the CDR3: TGTGCCAGCAGCCGCGGGGGGCGGGGGAACACCGGGGAGCTGTTTTTT. Translating gives CASSRGGRGNTGELFF.

This clone was seen a single time. The chain couples TRBV7-6 to TRBJ2-3; 8 bases match TRBD2. Germline-derived CDR1 and CDR2 are SGHVS and FNYEAQ. There are 16 residues in the CDR3. J was trimmed by 2 bases and V by 5 bases; bases with no gene match: 9. The CDR3 region is CASSISGGRPTDTQYF. CDR3 nucleotides: TGTGCCAGCAGCATAAGCGGGGGAAGACCCACAGATACGCAGTATTTT.

V and J are TRBV5-4 and TRBJ1-1; 10 bases align to TRBD1. J was trimmed by 6 bases and V by 3 bases; bases with no gene match: 5. The CDR3 runs to 14 residues. Germline CDR1 and CDR2: SGHNT and YYREEE (reference sequence). In DNA, the CDR3 is TGTGCCAGCAGCTCTCGGACAGGGGGACCTGAAGCTTTCTTT. Protein: CASSSRTGGPEAFF.

This clone was counted between two and nine times. The rearrangement uses TRBV19 and TRBJ1-3; perhaps TRBD1 as D (5 bases). The CDR3 is 13 residues long. With 4 bases removed from V and 4 bases from J, the gap between germline ends came to 8 bases. CDR1 and CDR2 from the germline V gene are LNHDA and SQIVND (reference sequence). CDR3: CASSRGRGNTIYF. For the CDR3, the DNA is TGTGCCAGTAGTAGGGGCCGGGGAAACACCATATATTTT. Drawing the rest from reference TRBV19 and TRBJ1-3, the complete variable domain is DGGITQSPKYLFRKEGQNVTLSCEQNLNHDAMYWYRQDPGQGLRLIYYSQIVNDFQKGDIAEGYSVSREKKESFPLTVTSAQKNPTAFYLCASSRGRGNTIYFGEGSWLTVV.